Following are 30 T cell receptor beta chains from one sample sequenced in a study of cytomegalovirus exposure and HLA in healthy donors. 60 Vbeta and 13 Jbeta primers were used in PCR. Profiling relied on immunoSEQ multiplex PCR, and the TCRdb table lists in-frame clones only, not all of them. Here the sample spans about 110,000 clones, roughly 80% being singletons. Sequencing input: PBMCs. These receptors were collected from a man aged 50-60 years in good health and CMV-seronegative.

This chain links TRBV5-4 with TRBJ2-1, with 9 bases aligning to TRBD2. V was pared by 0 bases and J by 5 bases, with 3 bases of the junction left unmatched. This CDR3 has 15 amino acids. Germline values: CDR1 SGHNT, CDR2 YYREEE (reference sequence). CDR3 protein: CASSLGLAADNEQFF. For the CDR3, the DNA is TGTGCCAGCAGCTTGGGACTAGCGGCGGACAATGAGCAGTTCTTC.

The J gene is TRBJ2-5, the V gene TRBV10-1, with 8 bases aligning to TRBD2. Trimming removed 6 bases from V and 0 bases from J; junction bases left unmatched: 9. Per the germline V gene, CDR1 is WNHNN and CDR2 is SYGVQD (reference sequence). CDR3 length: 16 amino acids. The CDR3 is CASSPIRGGNQETQYF. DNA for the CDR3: TGCGCCAGCAGCCCCATTCGGGGGGGTAACCAAGAGACCCAGTACTTC.

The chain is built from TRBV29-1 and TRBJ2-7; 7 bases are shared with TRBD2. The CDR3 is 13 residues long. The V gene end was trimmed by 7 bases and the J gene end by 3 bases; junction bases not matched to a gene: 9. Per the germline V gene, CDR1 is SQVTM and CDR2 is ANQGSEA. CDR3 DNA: TGCAGCGCGTTGGCTAGCGGAGTCTACGAGCAGTACTTC. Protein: CSALASGVYEQYF.

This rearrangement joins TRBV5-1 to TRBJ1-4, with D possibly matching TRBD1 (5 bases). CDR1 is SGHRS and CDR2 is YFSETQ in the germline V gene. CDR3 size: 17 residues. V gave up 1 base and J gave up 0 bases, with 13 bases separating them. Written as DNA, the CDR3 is TGCGCCAGCAGCTTGTACGGGGGAGGCGCAACTAATGAAAAACTGTTTTTT. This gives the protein CASSLYGGGATNEKLFF.

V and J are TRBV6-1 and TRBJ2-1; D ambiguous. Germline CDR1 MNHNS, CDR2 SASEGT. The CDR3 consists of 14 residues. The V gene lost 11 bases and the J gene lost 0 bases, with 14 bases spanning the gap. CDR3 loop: CAGSQELSYNEQFF. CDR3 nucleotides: TGTGCCGGATCGCAGGAACTCTCCTACAATGAGCAGTTCTTC.

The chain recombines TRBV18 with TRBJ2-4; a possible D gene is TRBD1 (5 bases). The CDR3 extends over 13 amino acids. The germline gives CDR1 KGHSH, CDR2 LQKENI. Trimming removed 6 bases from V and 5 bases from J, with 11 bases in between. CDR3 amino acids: CASSAGKENIQYF. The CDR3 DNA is TGTGCCAGCTCGGCAGGGAAGGAAAACATTCAGTACTTC.

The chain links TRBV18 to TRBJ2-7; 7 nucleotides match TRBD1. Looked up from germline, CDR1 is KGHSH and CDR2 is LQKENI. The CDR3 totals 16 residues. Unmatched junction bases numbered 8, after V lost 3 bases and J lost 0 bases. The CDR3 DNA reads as TGTGCCAGCTCACCCCGACAGGGCCGAGGCTCCTACGAGCAGTACTTC. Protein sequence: CASSPRQGRGSYEQYF.

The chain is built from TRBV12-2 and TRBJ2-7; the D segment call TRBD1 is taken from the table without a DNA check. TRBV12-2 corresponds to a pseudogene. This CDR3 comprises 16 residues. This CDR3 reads CASRLFNGTESYEQYV. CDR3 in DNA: TGTGCAAGTCGCTTATTCAACGGGACAGAGTCCTACGAGCAGTACGTC.

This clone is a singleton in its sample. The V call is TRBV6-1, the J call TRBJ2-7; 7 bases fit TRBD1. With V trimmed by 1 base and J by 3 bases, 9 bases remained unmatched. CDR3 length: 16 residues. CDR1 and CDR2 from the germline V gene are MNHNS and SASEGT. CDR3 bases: TGTGCCAGCAGTGAAGGGAAACAAGGGGGCCACTACGAGCAGTACTTC. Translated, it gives CASSEGKQGGHYEQYF.

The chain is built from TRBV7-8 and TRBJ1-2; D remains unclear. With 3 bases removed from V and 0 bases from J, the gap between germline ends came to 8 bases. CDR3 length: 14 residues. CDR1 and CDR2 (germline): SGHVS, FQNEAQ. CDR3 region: CASSFRSTNYGYTF. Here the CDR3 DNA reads TGTGCCAGCAGCTTCCGAAGCACTAACTATGGCTACACCTTC.

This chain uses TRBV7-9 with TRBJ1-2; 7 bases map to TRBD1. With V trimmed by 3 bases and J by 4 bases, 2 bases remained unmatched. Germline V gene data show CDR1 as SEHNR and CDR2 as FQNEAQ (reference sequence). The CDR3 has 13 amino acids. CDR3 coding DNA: TGTGCCAGCAGCTTCGGGGACAGCTATGGCTACACCTTC. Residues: CASSFGDSYGYTF.

CDR3 residues: CASSGTGDEAFF. CDR3 DNA: TGTGCCAGCAGCGGGACTGGAGATGAAGCTTTCTTT. V gene TRBV9 combines with J gene TRBJ1-1, with D unresolved. V shed 3 bases and J shed 7 bases, with 10 bases lying between them. The V gene's germline CDR1 is SGDLS and CDR2 YYNGEE. The CDR3 totals 12 residues.

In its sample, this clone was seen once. The CDR3 reads CASRMGLAGFETQYF. The CDR3 bases are TGTGCCAGCAGAATGGGACTAGCGGGGTTCGAGACCCAGTACTTC. V is TRBV6-5 and J is TRBJ2-5; the match to TRBD2 covers 13 bases. The CDR3 sequence is 15 residues long. Germline CDR1 and CDR2: MNHEY and SVGAGI. After removal of 6 bases from V and 5 bases from J, the junction contained 6 bases not matched to a gene.

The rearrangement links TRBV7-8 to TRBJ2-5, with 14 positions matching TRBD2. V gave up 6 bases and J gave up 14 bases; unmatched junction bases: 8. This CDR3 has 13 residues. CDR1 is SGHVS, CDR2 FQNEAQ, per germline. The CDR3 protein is CASSKGLAGAFYF. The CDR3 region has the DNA TGTGCCAGCAGTAAGGGACTAGCGGGGGCTTTTTACTTC.

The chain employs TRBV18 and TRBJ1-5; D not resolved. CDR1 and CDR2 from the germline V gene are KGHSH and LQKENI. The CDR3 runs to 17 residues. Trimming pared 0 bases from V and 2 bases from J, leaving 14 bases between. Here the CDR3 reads CASSPPSGWEGNQPQHF. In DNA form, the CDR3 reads TGTGCCAGCTCACCACCGAGCGGCTGGGAGGGCAATCAGCCCCAGCATTTT.

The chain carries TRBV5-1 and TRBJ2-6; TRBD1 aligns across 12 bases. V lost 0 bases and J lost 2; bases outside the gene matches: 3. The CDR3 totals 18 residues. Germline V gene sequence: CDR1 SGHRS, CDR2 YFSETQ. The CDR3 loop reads CASSLAGTGGAGANVLTF. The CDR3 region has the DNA TGCGCCAGCAGCTTGGCCGGGACAGGGGGCGCTGGGGCCAACGTCCTGACTTTC.

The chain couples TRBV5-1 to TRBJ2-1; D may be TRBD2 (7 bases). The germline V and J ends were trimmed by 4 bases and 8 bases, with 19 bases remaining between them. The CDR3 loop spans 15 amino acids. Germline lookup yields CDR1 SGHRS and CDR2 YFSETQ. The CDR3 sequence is CASSPRGATGDEQFF. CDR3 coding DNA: TGCGCCAGCAGCCCCCGGGGGGCGACTGGGGATGAGCAGTTCTTC.

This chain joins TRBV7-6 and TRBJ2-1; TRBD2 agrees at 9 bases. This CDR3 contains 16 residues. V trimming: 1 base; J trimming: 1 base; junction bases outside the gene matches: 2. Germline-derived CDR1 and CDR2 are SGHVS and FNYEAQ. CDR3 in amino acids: CASSLDSGGSYNEQFF. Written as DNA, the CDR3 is TGTGCCAGCAGCTTAGATAGCGGGGGATCCTACAATGAGCAGTTCTTC.

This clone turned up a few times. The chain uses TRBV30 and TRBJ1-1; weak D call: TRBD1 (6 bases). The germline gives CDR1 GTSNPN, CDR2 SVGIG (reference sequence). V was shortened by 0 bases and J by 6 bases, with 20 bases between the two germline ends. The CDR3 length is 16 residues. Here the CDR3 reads CAWSVLQGILYPEAFF. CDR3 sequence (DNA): TGTGCCTGGAGTGTGCTACAGGGAATTCTGTACCCTGAAGCTTTCTTT.

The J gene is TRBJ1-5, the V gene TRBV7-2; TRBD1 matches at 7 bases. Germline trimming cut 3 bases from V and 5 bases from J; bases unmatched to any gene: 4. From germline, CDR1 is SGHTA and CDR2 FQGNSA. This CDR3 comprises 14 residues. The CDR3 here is CASSLQGVDQPQHF. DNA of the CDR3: TGTGCCAGCAGCTTGCAGGGGGTAGATCAGCCCCAGCATTTT.

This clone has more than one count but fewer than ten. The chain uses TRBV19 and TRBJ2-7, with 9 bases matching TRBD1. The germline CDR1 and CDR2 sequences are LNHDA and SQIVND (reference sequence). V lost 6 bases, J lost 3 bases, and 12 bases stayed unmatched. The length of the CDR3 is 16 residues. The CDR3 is CASSRGTGTRSYEQYF. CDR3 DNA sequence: TGTGCCAGTAGCCGCGGGACAGGGACGAGAAGCTACGAGCAGTACTTC.

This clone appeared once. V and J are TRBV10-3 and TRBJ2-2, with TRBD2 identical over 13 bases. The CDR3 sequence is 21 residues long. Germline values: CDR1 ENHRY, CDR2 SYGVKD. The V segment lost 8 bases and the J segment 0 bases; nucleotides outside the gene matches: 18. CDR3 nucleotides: TGTGCCATCTCCCCTCACACTCAGACTAGCGGGGGGTTAACGAACACCGGGGAGCTGTTTTTT. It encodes CAISPHTQTSGGLTNTGELFF.

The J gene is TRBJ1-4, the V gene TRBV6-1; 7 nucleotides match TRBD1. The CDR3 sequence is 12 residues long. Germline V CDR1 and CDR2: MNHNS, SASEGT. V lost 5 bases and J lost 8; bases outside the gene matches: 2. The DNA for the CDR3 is TGTGCCAGCAGTACACAGGGGGAAAAACTGTTTTTT. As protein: CASSTQGEKLFF.

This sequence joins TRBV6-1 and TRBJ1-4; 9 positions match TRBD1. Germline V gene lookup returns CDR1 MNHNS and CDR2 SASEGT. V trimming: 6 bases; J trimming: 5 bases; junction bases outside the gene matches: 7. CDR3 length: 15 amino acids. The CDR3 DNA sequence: TGTGCCAGCAGATCCTGGACAGGGGAGAATGAAAAACTGTTTTTT. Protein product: CASRSWTGENEKLFF.

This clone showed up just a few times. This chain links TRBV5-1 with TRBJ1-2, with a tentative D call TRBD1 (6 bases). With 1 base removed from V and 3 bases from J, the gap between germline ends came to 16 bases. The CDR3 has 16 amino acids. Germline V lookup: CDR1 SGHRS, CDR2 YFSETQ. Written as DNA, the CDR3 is TGCGCCAGCAGCTTGCAGACAGGAGGAAGGTACTATGGCTACACCTTC. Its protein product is CASSLQTGGRYYGYTF.

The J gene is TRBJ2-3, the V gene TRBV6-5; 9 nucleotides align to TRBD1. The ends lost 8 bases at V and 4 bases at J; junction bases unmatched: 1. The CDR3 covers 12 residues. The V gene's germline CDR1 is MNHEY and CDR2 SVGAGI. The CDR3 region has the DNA TGTGCCAGCCGGACAGGGGCAGATACGCAGTATTTT. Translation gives CASRTGADTQYF.

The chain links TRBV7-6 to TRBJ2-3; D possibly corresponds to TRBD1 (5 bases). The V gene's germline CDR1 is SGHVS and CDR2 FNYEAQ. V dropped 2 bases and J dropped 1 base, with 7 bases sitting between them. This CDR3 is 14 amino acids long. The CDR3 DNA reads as TGTGCCAGCAGCTTAAAGACAGGCACAGATACGCAGTATTTT. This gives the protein CASSLKTGTDTQYF.

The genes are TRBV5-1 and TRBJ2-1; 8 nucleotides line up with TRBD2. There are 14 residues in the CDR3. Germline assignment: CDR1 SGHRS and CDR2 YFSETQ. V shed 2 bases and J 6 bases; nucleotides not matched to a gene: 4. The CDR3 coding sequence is TGCGCCAGCAGCTTACCCGCGGGGGGCAATGAGCAGTTCTTC. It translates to CASSLPAGGNEQFF.

The CDR3 region has the DNA TGTGCCAGCAGCCGCGACTCGGGGGGCTGGGGGACCAATCAGCCCCAGCATTTT. Its protein product is CASSRDSGGWGTNQPQHF. The chain joins TRBV7-2 to TRBJ1-5; D is perhaps TRBD1 (6 bases). Germline assignment: CDR1 SGHTA and CDR2 FQGNSA. V was cut by 5 bases and J by 3 bases, with 23 bases left in between. The CDR3 loop spans 18 amino acids.

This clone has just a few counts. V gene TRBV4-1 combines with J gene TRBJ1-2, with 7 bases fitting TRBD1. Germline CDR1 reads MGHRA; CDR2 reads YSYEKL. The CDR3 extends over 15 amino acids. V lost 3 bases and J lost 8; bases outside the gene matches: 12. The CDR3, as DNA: TGCGCCAGCAGCCACGAAACGACAGGGCTGGCCGGCTACACCTTC. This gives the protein CASSHETTGLAGYTF.